What follows is one T cell receptor beta chain and its context. The clone's antigen remains unknown. The record has no base qualities; no much larger clone is one base away. The CDR3 covers 19 residues, taking in both the cysteine and the phenylalanine. Only CDR3 DNA remains: 57 bases, in frame from the first base. CDR1 SGHDT and CDR2 YYEEEE were looked up in the germline V gene. From V the trimming removes 3 bases and from J it removes 0 bases, while the gene matches leave 10 bases of the junction unaccounted for. The data belong to a study of T cells after posttransplantation cyclophosphamide listed by TCRdb under 2016. The study in broad terms: T cell repertoire reconstitution was tracked by TRB sequencing after myeloablative bone marrow transplantation in which posttransplantation cyclophosphamide was used as GVHD prophylaxis. Samples from a few dozen PTCy-treated patients, along with samples from roughly 15 of their related bone marrow donors, underwent antigen receptor sequencing. Blood from every one of the 30 to 35 PTCy patients who had 1-year posttransplant specimens underwent TRB sequencing. Up to about 3 additional blood samples from 2 to 5.2 years after transplant were also TRB-sequenced in 3 patients, as was pretransplant blood from a handful of patients. Because TRA and TRB clonality were tightly correlated in several samples, subsequent TCR analyses were focused on TRB only. Public TRB sequences were queried against a database of over 3,600 sequences associated with responses to pathogens, tumor antigens, self-antigens and alloantigens. Points the paper makes about the study in general: The TRB repertoires of T cells infiltrating skin or GI tract showed only limited overlap with the TRB repertoires of T cells in blood. Donor-recipient similarity was low at 1-2 months but increased during the first year, and donor CD8+ memory clones often dominated later blood repertoires. Across 45 patients, recipient CMV seropositivity and CMV reactivation were highly associated with TRB clonality; PTCy diversity was similar to CNI/methotrexate controls.

The control cohort consisted of roughly 11 patients who had myeloablative marrow transplants with methotrexate plus a calcineurin inhibitor and who were sampled 1 year after transplant. Peripheral blood and bone marrow mononuclear cells were isolated by Ficoll-Hypaque density centrifugation and cryopreserved. TRB sequencing was run on genomic DNA with either the immunoSEQ assay at survey resolution or the hsTCRB kit. The study's own analysis went as follows. The immunoSEQ software handled initial read processing, and the LymphoSeq R package was used for repertoire analyses. Clonality was computed as 1 minus normalized Shannon entropy; Gini coefficient was also calculated for each TRB dataset. To infer phenotypes in unsorted samples, TRB sequences from sorted subsets of the recipient or donor were mapped onto the unsorted samples of the same recipient. TCRdb mirrors the immuneACCESS table, restricted to in-frame sequences. Some clones are absent from its copies; in checked studies, under half trace to an unresolved V gene, and the reason for the others is unknown. The V and J calls and clone size are taken from that table; D and trimming were inferred from the DNA. In this sample the table shows 15,000 to 20,000 clones, 65% to 85% of which occur a single time. Clones ranked in the top ten supply 2.5% to 3.5% of the sample.

The input for sequencing was PBMCs, taken 410 to 450 days after allogeneic stem cell transplant with calcineurin inhibitor and methotrexate. The V and J segments used are TRBV5-6 and TRBJ2-1, with 12 middle bases fitting TRBD2. This TCR was recovered from a male patient between 25 and 39 years old who received an allogeneic stem cell transplant from an unrelated donor, was CMV-positive, and had acute and chronic GVHD. After a transplant, some T cells may have been passed on by the graft donor. The CDR3: CASSSGLAGSVTSYNEQFF. The nucleotide sequence reads TGTGCCAGCAGCTCGGGACTAGCGGGCAGCGTTACCTCCTACAATGAGCAGTTCTTC.